This passage covers 13 T cell receptor beta chains from one sample sequenced in a study of blood T cell repertoires in COVID-19. The assay was immunoSEQ multiplex PCR, and TCRdb's table has in-frame clones only and misses some. The data show 150,000 to 200,000 clones, about 85% seen once. Specimen: peripheral blood. These receptors were taken from a man between 65 and 85 years old with active or convalescent COVID-19.

This chain joins TRBV5-1 and TRBJ1-2; a weak D match, TRBD1 (5 bases). The CDR3 covers 15 residues. Trimming removed 0 bases from V and 8 bases from J, with 17 bases in between. The germline V gene has CDR1 SGHRS and CDR2 YFSETQ. The CDR3: CASSLENLGAPGYTF. The DNA of the CDR3 is TGCGCCAGCAGCTTGGAGAATTTAGGGGCGCCGGGCTACACCTTC.

This sequence joins TRBV11-2 and TRBJ1-2; tentative D call: TRBD1 (5 bases). The CDR3 length is 12 residues. The germline CDR1 and CDR2 sequences are SGHAT and FQNNGV. V dropped 0 bases and J dropped 11 bases, with 10 bases sitting between them. The CDR3 coding sequence is TGTGCCAGCAGCTTAGATCATCAGGGATACACCTTC. This codes for CASSLDHQGYTF.

This clone was observed a single time. V is TRBV15 and J is TRBJ2-2; D possibly corresponds to TRBD1 (5 bases). The CDR3 extends over 14 amino acids. The V end lost 8 bases, the J end lost 1 base, and 11 bases lay between the germline ends. The germline gives CDR1 LNHNV, CDR2 YYDKDF (reference sequence). DNA for the CDR3: TGTGCCACCGATCACGACAGGAACACCGGGGAGCTGTTTTTT. Translating it yields CATDHDRNTGELFF.

This clone was found once. The V and J genes are TRBV7-9 and TRBJ1-4; D might be TRBD1 (5 bases). In germline, CDR1 is SEHNR, CDR2 FQNEAQ (reference sequence). CDR3 length: 15 residues. V was cut by 5 bases and J by 8 bases, with 18 bases left in between. Here the CDR3 DNA reads TGTGCCAGCAGCCGTTCGACAGTCTTGAGGGAAAAACTGTTTTTT. Protein sequence: CASSRSTVLREKLFF.

The V gene is TRBV2, the J gene TRBJ1-5; D remains ambiguous. This CDR3 spans 14 amino acids. Trimming removed 5 bases at V and 5 bases at J, with 13 bases between. Germline-derived CDR1 and CDR2 are SNHLY and FYNNEI. The CDR3 DNA is TGTGCCAGCAGTTTAACAGCTGCTTATCAGCCCCAGCATTTT. It specifies CASSLTAAYQPQHF.

The chain has TRBV9 and TRBJ2-7, with 10 bases identical to TRBD1. V lost 3 bases, J lost 5 bases, and 5 bases stayed unmatched. The CDR3 covers 14 residues. Germline-derived CDR1 and CDR2 are SGDLS and YYNGEE. The CDR3 is CASSESGQGNEQYF. The CDR3 nucleotides read TGTGCCAGCAGCGAATCGGGACAGGGGAACGAGCAGTACTTC.

The rearrangement joins TRBV18 to TRBJ2-5; TRBD1 matches at 8 bases. Germline V lookup: CDR1 KGHSH, CDR2 LQKENI. The V segment lost 2 bases and the J segment 1 base; nucleotides outside the gene matches: 9. There are 17 residues in the CDR3. The chain's CDR3 is CASSPFGQGVRQETQYF. The DNA of the CDR3 is TGTGCCAGCTCACCATTCGGACAGGGCGTCCGCCAAGAGACCCAGTACTTC.

The CDR3 nucleotides read TGCGCCAGCAGCTTTAGCGGGAGTTACAATGAGCAGTTCTTC. Translated: CASSFSGSYNEQFF. The gene calls are TRBV5-1 and TRBJ2-1; 9 nucleotides match TRBD2. The ends lost 2 bases at V and 4 bases at J; junction bases unmatched: 1. The CDR3 contains 14 residues. The V gene's germline CDR1 is SGHRS and CDR2 YFSETQ.

The V gene is TRBV3-1 (or the pseudogene TRBV3-2), the J gene TRBJ2-7, with 9 bases matching TRBD1. The V segment lost 1 base and the J segment 6 bases; nucleotides outside the gene matches: 13. CDR1 is LGHDT, CDR2 YNNKEL, per germline (reference sequence). The CDR3 has 17 residues. The CDR3 reads CASSQASGTGSFSEQYF. As DNA, the CDR3 is TGTGCCAGCAGCCAAGCATCCGGGACAGGGTCTTTTAGCGAGCAGTACTTC.

The chain is built from TRBV5-4 and TRBJ2-3; the match to TRBD1 covers 9 bases. Germline values: CDR1 SGHNT, CDR2 YYREEE (reference sequence). There are 14 residues in the CDR3. With V trimmed by 3 bases and J by 7 bases, 6 bases remained unmatched. CDR3 amino acids: CASSSNRGRNTQYF. DNA for the CDR3: TGTGCCAGCAGCTCAAACAGGGGGCGGAATACGCAGTATTTT.

The chain couples TRBV19 to TRBJ1-1; 7 nucleotides agree with TRBD1. The germline V gene has CDR1 LNHDA and CDR2 SQIVND (reference sequence). J gave up 2 bases and V 4 bases, and 4 bases lay outside the gene matches. This CDR3 contains 14 residues. This chain's CDR3 is CASSTRQGNTEAFF. As DNA, the CDR3 is TGTGCCAGTAGTACCAGACAGGGTAACACTGAAGCTTTCTTT.

This chain connects TRBV9 to TRBJ1-1, with 8 bases aligning to TRBD1. This CDR3 spans 13 amino acids. J lost 4 bases, V lost 2 bases, and 1 base had no gene match. Germline V gene sequence: CDR1 SGDLS, CDR2 YYNGEE. This CDR3 reads CASSVTGGTEAFF. Written as DNA, the CDR3 is TGTGCCAGCAGCGTTACAGGGGGCACTGAAGCTTTCTTT.

A few counts support this clone. CDR3 nucleotide sequence: TGTGCCAGCAGCTTGGGGTCGGGGAATGCTAACTATGGCTACACCTTC. Its protein product is CASSLGSGNANYGYTF. This chain connects TRBV5-5 to TRBJ1-2, with unresolved D. Germline V gene sequence: CDR1 SGHKS, CDR2 YYEKEE (reference sequence). Trimming left V 0 bases short and J 0 bases short, with 12 bases between. The CDR3 has 16 residues. Looking up the rest from reference TRBV5-5 and TRBJ1-2 gives the full variable domain: DAGVTQSPTHLIKTRGQQVTLRCSPISGHKSVSWYQQVLGQGPQFIFQYYEKEERGRGNFPDRFSARQFPNYSSELNVNALLLGDSALYLCASSLGSGNANYGYTFGSGTRLTVV.